The 29 T cell receptor beta chains given below trace back to one sample, sequenced in a study of graft-versus-host responses after intestinal transplantation. Only in-frame clones appear in the TCRdb table, and some are missing; sequencing was by immunoSEQ multiplex PCR. Of about 15,000 clones listed, roughly two fifths are singletons. The authors seeded 200,000 CFSE-labeled responder cells together with 200,000 irradiated stimulator cells tagged with violet dye. Here the sequenced sample was alloreactive CD8+ T cells from a mixed lymphocyte reaction culture, taken before intestinal transplant. Subset meaning: CFSE-low proliferating T cells sorted from roughly six-day pre-transplant mixed lymphocyte reaction (GvH or HvG direction). The receptors shown here come from a human patient who received an intestinal transplant.

V is TRBV28 and J is TRBJ1-5; maybe TRBD1 (5 bases). Germline values: CDR1 MDHEN, CDR2 SYDVKM. The CDR3 extends over 13 amino acids. V was cut by 8 bases and J by 7 bases, with 15 bases left in between. CDR3 nucleotide sequence: TGTGCCAGCCACCAGGGTTGGGGACAGCCCCAGCATTTT. Its protein is CASHQGWGQPQHF.

The chain uses TRBV6-1 and TRBJ1-6, with unresolved D. V was trimmed by 3 bases and J by 0 bases, leaving 3 bases between them. CDR1 MNHNS and CDR2 SASEGT come from the germline V gene. CDR3 size: 14 residues. Written as DNA, the CDR3 is TGTGCCAGCAGTGATAGCTCCTATAATTCACCCCTCCACTTT. The encoded protein is CASSDSSYNSPLHF.

The V call is TRBV6-5, the J call TRBJ1-1; D is perhaps TRBD1 (5 bases). V lost 0 bases and J 6 bases, leaving 11 bases between the germline ends. This CDR3 region has 14 residues. Per germline, CDR1 MNHEY and CDR2 SVGAGI. The CDR3 reads CASSYSRGRAEAFF. As DNA, the CDR3 is TGTGCCAGCAGTTACTCGCGGGGGAGGGCTGAAGCTTTCTTT.

This clone rates as medium-sized. This chain joins TRBV29-1 and TRBJ2-1; the D gene is possibly TRBD2 (6 bases). The CDR3 spans 12 residues. Germline lookup yields CDR1 SQVTM and CDR2 ANQGSEA. V lost 3 bases, J lost 7 bases, and 10 bases lay in between. CDR3 DNA sequence: TGCAGCGTTGATGGAGGGCCGAATGAGCAGTTCTTC. Residues: CSVDGGPNEQFF.

V is TRBV10-1 and J is TRBJ1-1; no clear D gene. CDR1 and CDR2 from the germline V gene are WNHNN and SYGVQD (reference sequence). The CDR3 has 14 residues. Deletions cut 4 bases from V and 8 bases from J, with 17 bases between. The CDR3 nucleotides are TGCGCCAGCAGTGGGTCGGAGGCGCCCCCCGAAGCTTTCTTT. It encodes CASSGSEAPPEAFF.

This clone is a singleton in its sample. This rearrangement joins TRBV13 to TRBJ1-3; D perhaps matches TRBD1 (5 bases). From germline, CDR1 is PRHDT and CDR2 FYEKMQ (reference sequence). The CDR3 sequence is 15 residues long. Between the trimmed V and J ends, which lost 6 bases and 0 bases, there was a span of 12 bases. CDR3 nucleotides: TGTGCCAGCAGGGTCCAGGGAGGCTCTGGAAACACCATATATTTT. Its translation is CASRVQGGSGNTIYF.

The CDR3 loop reads CASGPGTGYHEQYF. Written as DNA, the CDR3 is TGTGCCAGCGGGCCAGGGACAGGGTATCACGAGCAGTACTTC. The rearrangement uses TRBV9 and TRBJ2-7, with 9 positions matching TRBD1. The V gene end was trimmed by 7 bases and the J gene end by 5 bases; junction bases not matched to a gene: 10. Looked up from germline, CDR1 is SGDLS and CDR2 is YYNGEE. This CDR3 has 14 residues.

The CDR3 region has the DNA TGTGCCAGCAGCCCATGGACAGGGGTGAACACTGAAGCTTTCTTT. Its protein is CASSPWTGVNTEAFF. V usage is TRBV16 and J usage is TRBJ1-1; 9 bases line up with TRBD1. V shed 4 bases, J shed 0 bases, and the junction held 3 bases outside the gene matches. Germline V lookup: CDR1 KGHSY, CDR2 FQNENV. The length of the CDR3 is 15 residues.

Many counts were recorded for this clone. The chain couples TRBV7-9 to TRBJ1-1; tentatively, D is TRBD1 (5 bases). CDR1 is SEHNR, CDR2 FQNEAQ, per germline (reference sequence). Trimming cost V 3 bases and J 4 bases, with 6 bases left between them. This CDR3 is 12 amino acids long. CDR3: CASSFGATEAFF. Written as DNA, the CDR3 is TGTGCCAGCAGCTTTGGGGCCACTGAAGCTTTCTTT.

V and J are TRBV13 and TRBJ1-3, with D perhaps TRBD1 (5 bases). The CDR3 is 14 residues long. Germline loops: CDR1 PRHDT, CDR2 FYEKMQ (reference sequence). Between the trimmed V and J ends, which lost 4 bases and 2 bases, there was a span of 9 bases. CDR3 region: CASSSTGAGNTIYF. For the CDR3, the DNA is TGTGCCAGCAGCTCAACAGGAGCTGGAAACACCATATATTTT.

The chain is built from TRBV19 and TRBJ2-2; D gene ambiguous. Trimming shortened V by 3 bases and J by 5 bases, and 4 bases separated the two germline ends. This CDR3 region has 12 residues. CDR1 is LNHDA and CDR2 is SQIVND in the germline V gene (reference sequence). CDR3 sequence (DNA): TGTGCCAGTAGTATCGGGACCGGGGAGCTGTTTTTT. Residues: CASSIGTGELFF.

The J gene is TRBJ1-1, the V gene TRBV7-2; D is unclear. The germline V and J ends were trimmed by 1 base and 10 bases, with 13 bases remaining between them. Germline lookup yields CDR1 SGHTA and CDR2 FQGNSA. This CDR3 has 13 residues. DNA of the CDR3: TGTGCCAGCAGCTTAGGGGAGGTTGTGGGAGCTTTCTTT. It translates to CASSLGEVVGAFF.

The chain links TRBV7-9 to TRBJ2-4; TRBD2 matches at 8 bases. Germline CDR1 reads SEHNR; CDR2 reads FQNEAQ (reference sequence). V trimming: 3 bases; J trimming: 6 bases; junction bases outside the gene matches: 7. The CDR3 length is 15 residues. Here the CDR3 DNA reads TGTGCCAGCAGCTTCACAGCGGGAGCTATAAACATTCAGTACTTC. This encodes CASSFTAGAINIQYF.

This clone has more than one count but fewer than ten. The chain couples TRBV6-1 to TRBJ2-7; D unclear. The CDR3 loop spans 13 amino acids. V lost 5 bases and J lost 2, with 10 bases in between. Germline CDR1 MNHNS, CDR2 SASEGT. CDR3 amino acids: CASSSRSPYEQYF. The CDR3 DNA sequence: TGTGCCAGCAGTTCCCGGTCCCCCTACGAGCAGTACTTC.

The chain combines TRBV5-1 with TRBJ1-1; the D is unclear. Trimming removed 2 bases at V and 1 base at J, with 9 bases between. This CDR3 region has 14 residues. Looked up from germline, CDR1 is SGHRS and CDR2 is YFSETQ. Written as DNA, the CDR3 is TGCGCCAGCAGCTTCAGACAACCGAACACTGAAGCTTTCTTT. This encodes CASSFRQPNTEAFF. Full variable domain (outside the CDR3, taken from reference TRBV5-1 and TRBJ1-1): KAGVTQTPRYLIKTRGQQVTLSCSPISGHRSVSWYQQTPGQGLQFLFEYFSETQRNKGNFPGRFSGRQFSNSRSEMNVSTLELGDSALYLCASSFRQPNTEAFFGQGTRLTVV.

This clone was seen only a few times. This chain joins TRBV10-2 and TRBJ1-1; the match to TRBD1 covers 8 bases. Unmatched junction bases numbered 8, after V lost 6 bases and J lost 5 bases. CDR3 length equals 14 residues. Germline V CDR1 and CDR2: WSHSY, SAAADI. This chain's CDR3 is CASRLRGQWTEAFF. CDR3 coding DNA: TGCGCCAGCAGACTCAGGGGGCAGTGGACTGAAGCTTTCTTT.

The chain employs TRBV6-1 and TRBJ2-7; 7 positions agree with TRBD1. CDR1 is MNHNS, CDR2 SASEGT, per germline. This CDR3 has 14 amino acids. The J segment lost 2 bases and the V segment lost 1 base, leaving 2 bases of the junction unmatched. CDR3 amino acids: CASSEGRGTYEQYF. CDR3 nucleotide sequence: TGTGCCAGCAGTGAAGGCAGGGGGACCTACGAGCAGTACTTC.

This clone was seen repeatedly, ten times or more. This chain uses TRBV4-3 with TRBJ2-5; 9 nucleotides align to TRBD2. This CDR3 contains 16 residues. The germline CDR1 and CDR2 sequences are LGHNA and YSLEER. With V trimmed by 0 bases and J by 7 bases, 9 bases remained unmatched. The CDR3 bases are TGCGCCAGCAGCCAAGATCTAGCGGGGCGGGCCAGGACCCAGTACTTC. Its protein is CASSQDLAGRARTQYF.

This clone was observed a single time. This chain connects TRBV2 to TRBJ1-5, with TRBD1 matching 8 bases. CDR1 and CDR2 from the germline V gene are SNHLY and FYNNEI. The CDR3 contains 14 residues. The V gene end was trimmed by 3 bases and the J gene end by 5 bases; junction bases not matched to a gene: 3. This CDR3 reads CASSDSTGDQPQHF. Here the CDR3 DNA reads TGTGCCAGCAGTGACTCGACAGGGGATCAGCCCCAGCATTTT.

The J gene is TRBJ2-3, the V gene TRBV30; D is possibly TRBD2 (6 bases). CDR1 is GTSNPN, CDR2 SVGIG, per germline (reference sequence). The CDR3 is 14 amino acids. The V and J ends lost 0 bases and 2 bases respectively, with 9 bases between them. CDR3 region: CAWSVDYITDTQYF. The CDR3 DNA reads as TGTGCCTGGAGTGTGGACTATATCACAGATACGCAGTATTTT.

This clone is medium-sized within its sample. The rearrangement joins TRBV30 to TRBJ2-6, with a possible D match to TRBD1 (5 bases). The ends were cut back, 5 bases at V and 6 bases at J, with 11 bases in the middle. This CDR3 has 13 residues. Germline-derived CDR1 and CDR2 are GTSNPN and SVGIG (reference sequence). CDR3 nucleotide sequence: TGTGCCTGGGAACGAGGACAGGCCAACGTCCTGACTTTC. Its translation: CAWERGQANVLTF. The full variable domain, with the rest looked up from reference TRBV30 and TRBJ2-6, is SQTIHQWPATLVQPVGSPLSLECTVEGTSNPNLYWYRQAAGRGLQLLFYSVGIGQISSEVPQNLSASRPQDRQFILSSKKLLLSDSGFYLCAWERGQANVLTFGAGSRLTVL.

The chain joins TRBV2 to TRBJ2-5; 7 bases are shared with TRBD1. V was clipped by 4 bases and J by 7 bases; unmatched bases: 12. Germline V gene sequence: CDR1 SNHLY, CDR2 FYNNEI. CDR3 size: 15 residues. The CDR3 DNA follows: TGTGCCAGCAGTGGAAACAGGGGAACCCCGGGGACCCAGTACTTC. Encoded protein: CASSGNRGTPGTQYF.

The V gene is TRBV2, the J gene TRBJ2-3; TRBD1 agrees at 8 bases. Unmatched junction bases numbered 6, after V lost 4 bases and J lost 6 bases. CDR3 length equals 14 residues. Germline CDR1 and CDR2: SNHLY and FYNNEI. CDR3 amino acids: CASSVPGQADTQYF. The CDR3 nucleotides read TGTGCCAGCAGTGTCCCGGGACAGGCGGATACGCAGTATTTT.

This clone was found a few times. V is TRBV19 and J is TRBJ2-7; maybe TRBD1 (5 bases). The CDR3 has 14 amino acids. CDR1 and CDR2 from the germline V gene are LNHDA and SQIVND (reference sequence). Trimming removed 2 bases from V and 0 bases from J, with 8 bases in between. DNA of the CDR3: TGTGCCAGTAGTATAAGTGACAGCTCCTACGAGCAGTACTTC. This encodes CASSISDSSYEQYF.

This clone was recorded a few times. The chain links TRBV11-2 to TRBJ2-2, with 8 bases lining up with TRBD2. V was clipped by 5 bases and J by 5 bases; unmatched bases: 13. The CDR3 spans 17 residues. Per the germline V gene, CDR1 is SGHAT and CDR2 is FQNNGV. CDR3 nucleotide sequence: TGTGCCAGCAGCCCGACGACTAGCGCAGGCTCGACCGGGGAGCTGTTTTTT. It encodes CASSPTTSAGSTGELFF.

This clone was seen more than once but under ten times. The chain combines TRBV4-1 with TRBJ1-1, with D maybe TRBD1 (6 bases). V lost 8 bases and J 1 base, leaving 11 bases between the germline ends. Germline V CDR1 and CDR2: MGHRA, YSYEKL. The CDR3 has 13 amino acids. In DNA form, the CDR3 reads TGCGCCAGCGGATGGACAGAGAACACTGAAGCTTTCTTT. This encodes CASGWTENTEAFF.

This rearrangement joins TRBV7-6 to TRBJ2-5; D is possibly TRBD2 (6 bases). V was pared by 5 bases and J by 4 bases, with 11 bases between. Germline V CDR1 and CDR2: SGHVS, FNYEAQ. This CDR3 has 13 amino acids. CDR3 sequence reads: CASSPGGIETQYF. CDR3 coding DNA: TGTGCCAGCAGCCCAGGAGGGATAGAGACCCAGTACTTC.

The gene calls are TRBV5-1 and TRBJ2-7, with 13 bases that match TRBD2. The CDR3 consists of 14 residues. Germline CDR1 is SGHRS and CDR2 is YFSETQ. V shed 3 bases and J 3 bases; nucleotides not matched to a gene: 0. Written as DNA, the CDR3 is TGCGCCAGCAGCTGGACTAGCGGGAGCTACGAGCAGTACTTC. Protein product: CASSWTSGSYEQYF.

This rearrangement joins TRBV4-1 to TRBJ1-1, with D possibly being TRBD1 (6 bases). Germline V gives CDR1 MGHRA, CDR2 YSYEKL. Trimming left V 5 bases short and J 1 base short, with 11 bases between. This CDR3 comprises 14 residues. The CDR3 DNA reads as TGCGCCAGCAGCGTACGGGGACAGAACACTGAAGCTTTCTTT. This translates into CASSVRGQNTEAFF.